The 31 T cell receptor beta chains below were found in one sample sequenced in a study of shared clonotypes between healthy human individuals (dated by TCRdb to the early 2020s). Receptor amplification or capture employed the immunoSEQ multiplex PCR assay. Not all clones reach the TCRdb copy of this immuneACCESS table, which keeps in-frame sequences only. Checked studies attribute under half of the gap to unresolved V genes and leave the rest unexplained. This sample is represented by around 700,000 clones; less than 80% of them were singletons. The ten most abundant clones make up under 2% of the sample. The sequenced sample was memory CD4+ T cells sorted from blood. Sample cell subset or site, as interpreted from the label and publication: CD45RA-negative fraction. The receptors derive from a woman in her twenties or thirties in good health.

In DNA form, the CDR3 reads TGTGCCAGCAGTCCGTGGGGAAGGGGCACTGAAGCTTTCTTT. Translating gives CASSPWGRGTEAFF. The chain employs TRBV27 and TRBJ1-1, with a weak D call TRBD1 (5 bases). Germline V gives CDR1 MNHEY, CDR2 SMNVEV (reference sequence). The V end was cut by 5 bases, the J end by 4 bases, with 14 bases between. CDR3 length: 14 amino acids.

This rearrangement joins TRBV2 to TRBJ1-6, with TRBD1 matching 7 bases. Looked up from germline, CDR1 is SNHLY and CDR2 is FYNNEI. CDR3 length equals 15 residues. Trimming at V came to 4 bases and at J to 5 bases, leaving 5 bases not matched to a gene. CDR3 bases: TGTGCCAGCAGTGCTTTAGGGACAGATAATTCACCCCTCCACTTT. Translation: CASSALGTDNSPLHF.

The CDR3 DNA reads TGTGCCAGCTCATCGACAGGGCTTGAGCAGTTCTTC. Protein: CASSSTGLEQFF. V usage is TRBV18 and J usage is TRBJ2-1, with 7 bases identical to TRBD1. The CDR3 spans 12 residues. The J segment lost 9 bases and the V segment lost 5 bases, leaving 4 bases of the junction unmatched. Germline assignment: CDR1 KGHSH and CDR2 LQKENI.

This chain's CDR3 is CASSSGPLSYEQYF. For the CDR3, the DNA is TGTGCCAGCTCTTCAGGGCCTCTCTCCTACGAGCAGTACTTC. The chain carries TRBV6-6 and TRBJ2-7; possibly TRBD1 for D (5 bases). The CDR3 loop spans 14 amino acids. Looked up from germline, CDR1 is MNHNY and CDR2 is SVGAGI (reference sequence). V was trimmed by 8 bases and J by 0 bases, leaving 14 bases between them.

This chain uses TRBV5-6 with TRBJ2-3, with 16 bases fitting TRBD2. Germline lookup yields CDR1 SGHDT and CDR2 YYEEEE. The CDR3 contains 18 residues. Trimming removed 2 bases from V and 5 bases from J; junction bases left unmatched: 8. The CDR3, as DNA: TGTGCCAGCAGCTTCCTCGGGACTAGCGGGAGGGTTGGAGATACGCAGTATTTT. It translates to CASSFLGTSGRVGDTQYF.

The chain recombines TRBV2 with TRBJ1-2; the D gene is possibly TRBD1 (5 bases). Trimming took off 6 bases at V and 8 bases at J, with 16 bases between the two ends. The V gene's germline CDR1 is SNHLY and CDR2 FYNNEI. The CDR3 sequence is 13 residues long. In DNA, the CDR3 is TGTGCCAGCAGCTTGGACAAAACCAGGGGCTACACCTTC. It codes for CASSLDKTRGYTF.

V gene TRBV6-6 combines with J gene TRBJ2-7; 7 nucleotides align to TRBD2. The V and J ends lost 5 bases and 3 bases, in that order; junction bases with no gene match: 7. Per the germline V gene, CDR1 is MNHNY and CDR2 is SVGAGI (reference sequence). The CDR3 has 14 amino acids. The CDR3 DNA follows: TGTGCCAGCAGTCCTAGCGGAGGGGACTACGAGCAGTACTTC. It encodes CASSPSGGDYEQYF.

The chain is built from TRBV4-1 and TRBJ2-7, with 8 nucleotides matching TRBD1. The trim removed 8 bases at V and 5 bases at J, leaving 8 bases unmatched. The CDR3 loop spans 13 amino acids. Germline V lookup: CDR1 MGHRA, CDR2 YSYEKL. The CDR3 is CASGTGLVDEQYF. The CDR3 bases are TGCGCCAGCGGGACAGGTCTTGTCGACGAGCAGTACTTC.

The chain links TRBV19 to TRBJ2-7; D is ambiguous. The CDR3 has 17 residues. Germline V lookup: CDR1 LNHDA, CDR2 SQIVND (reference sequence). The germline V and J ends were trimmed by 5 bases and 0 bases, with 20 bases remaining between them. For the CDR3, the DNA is TGTGCCAGTAGTCAGGCTCACACTCCCACTTACTCCTACGAGCAGTACTTC. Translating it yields CASSQAHTPTYSYEQYF.

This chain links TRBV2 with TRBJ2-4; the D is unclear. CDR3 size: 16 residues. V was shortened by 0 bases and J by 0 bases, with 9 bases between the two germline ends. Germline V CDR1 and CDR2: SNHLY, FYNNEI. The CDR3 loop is CASSEAVGRAKNIQYF. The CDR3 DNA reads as TGTGCCAGCAGTGAAGCCGTGGGTAGAGCCAAAAACATTCAGTACTTC.

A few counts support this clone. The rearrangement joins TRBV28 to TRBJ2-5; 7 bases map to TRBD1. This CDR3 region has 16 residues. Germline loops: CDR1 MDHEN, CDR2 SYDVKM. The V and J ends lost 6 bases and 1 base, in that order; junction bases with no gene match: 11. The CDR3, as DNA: TGTGCCAGCAGACTAAGACAGGGACGGATCCAAGAGACCCAGTACTTC. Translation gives CASRLRQGRIQETQYF.

CDR3 protein: CASSYTASGENTEAFF. The CDR3 DNA reads TGTGCCAGCAGTTACACGGCGAGCGGGGAGAACACTGAAGCTTTCTTT. The chain links TRBV6-5 to TRBJ1-1; D is ambiguous. The germline V gene has CDR1 MNHEY and CDR2 SVGAGI. Trimming removed 2 bases from V and 1 base from J, with 14 bases in between. CDR3 length equals 16 residues.

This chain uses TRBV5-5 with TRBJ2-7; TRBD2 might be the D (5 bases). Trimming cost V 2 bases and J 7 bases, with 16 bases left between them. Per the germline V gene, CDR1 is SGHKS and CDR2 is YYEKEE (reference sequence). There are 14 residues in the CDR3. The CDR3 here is CASSFVSGTGEQYF. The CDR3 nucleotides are TGTGCCAGCAGCTTTGTGTCGGGAACGGGGGAGCAGTACTTC.

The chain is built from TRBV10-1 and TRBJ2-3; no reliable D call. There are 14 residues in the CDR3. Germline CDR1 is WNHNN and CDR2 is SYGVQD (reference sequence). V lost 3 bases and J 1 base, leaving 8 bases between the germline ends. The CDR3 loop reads CASSESGGTDTQYF. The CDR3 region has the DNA TGCGCCAGCAGTGAATCGGGTGGCACAGATACGCAGTATTTT.

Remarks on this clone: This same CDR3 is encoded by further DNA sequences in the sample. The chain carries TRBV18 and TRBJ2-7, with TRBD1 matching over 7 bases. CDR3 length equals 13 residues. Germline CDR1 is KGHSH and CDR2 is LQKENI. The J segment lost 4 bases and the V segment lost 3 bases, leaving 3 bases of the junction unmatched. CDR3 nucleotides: TGTGCCAGCTCACCTGGGACAGCATACGAGCAGTACTTC. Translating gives CASSPGTAYEQYF.

The CDR3 here is CASSRLFYEQYF. CDR3 in DNA: TGTGCCAGCAGTAGGCTTTTCTACGAGCAGTACTTC. This chain connects TRBV28 to TRBJ2-7, with D unclear. The CDR3 totals 12 residues. Germline V lookup: CDR1 MDHEN, CDR2 SYDVKM. Trimming took 5 bases from V and 3 from J, leaving 8 bases between them.

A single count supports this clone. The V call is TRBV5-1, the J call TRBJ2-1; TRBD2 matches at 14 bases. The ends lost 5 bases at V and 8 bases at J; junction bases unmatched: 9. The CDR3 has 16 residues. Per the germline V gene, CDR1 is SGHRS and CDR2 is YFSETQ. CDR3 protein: CASRAGTSGSTDEQFF. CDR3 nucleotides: TGCGCCAGCAGAGCCGGGACTAGCGGGAGTACGGATGAGCAGTTCTTC.

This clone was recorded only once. In DNA form, the CDR3 reads TGTGCCACGGGACAAGTATACGAGCAGTACTTC. Its protein is CATGQVYEQYF. The rearrangement links TRBV6-1 to TRBJ2-5; perhaps TRBD1 as D (6 bases). Judging by the DNA end, TRBJ2-7 fits better; the J call may be wrong. This CDR3 spans 11 amino acids. The V gene's germline CDR1 is MNHNS and CDR2 SASEGT.

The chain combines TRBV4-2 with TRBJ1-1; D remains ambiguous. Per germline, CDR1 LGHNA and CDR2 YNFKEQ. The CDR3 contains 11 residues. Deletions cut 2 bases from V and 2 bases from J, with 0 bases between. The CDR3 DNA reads TGTGCCAGCAGCCAAAACACTGAAGCTTTCTTT. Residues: CASSQNTEAFF.

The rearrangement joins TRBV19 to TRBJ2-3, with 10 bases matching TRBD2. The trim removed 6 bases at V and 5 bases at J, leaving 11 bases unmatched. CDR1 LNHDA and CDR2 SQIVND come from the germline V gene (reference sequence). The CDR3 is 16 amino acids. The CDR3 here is CASSPRLAGDVDTQYF. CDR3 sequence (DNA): TGTGCCAGTAGCCCCCGCCTAGCGGGAGACGTAGATACGCAGTATTTT.

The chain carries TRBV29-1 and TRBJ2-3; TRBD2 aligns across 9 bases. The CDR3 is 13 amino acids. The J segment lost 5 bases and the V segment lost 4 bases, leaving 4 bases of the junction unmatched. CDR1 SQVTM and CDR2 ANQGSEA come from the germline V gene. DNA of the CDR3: TGCAGCGTTGGCGTAGCGGGAGAAGATACGCAGTATTTT. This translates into CSVGVAGEDTQYF.

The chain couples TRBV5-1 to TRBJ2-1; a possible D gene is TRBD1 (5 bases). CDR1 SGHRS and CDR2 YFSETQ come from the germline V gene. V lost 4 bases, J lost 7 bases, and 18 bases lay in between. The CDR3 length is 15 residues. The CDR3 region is CASSLKSQGWNEQFF. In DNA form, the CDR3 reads TGCGCCAGCAGCCTTAAAAGTCAGGGATGGAATGAGCAGTTCTTC. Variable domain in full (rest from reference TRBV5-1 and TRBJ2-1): KAGVTQTPRYLIKTRGQQVTLSCSPISGHRSVSWYQQTPGQGLQFLFEYFSETQRNKGNFPGRFSGRQFSNSRSEMNVSTLELGDSALYLCASSLKSQGWNEQFFGPGTRLTVL.

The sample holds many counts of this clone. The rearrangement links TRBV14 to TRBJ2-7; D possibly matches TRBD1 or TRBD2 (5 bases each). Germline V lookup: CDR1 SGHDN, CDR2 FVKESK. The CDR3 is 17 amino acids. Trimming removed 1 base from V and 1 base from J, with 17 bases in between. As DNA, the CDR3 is TGTGCCAGCAGCCAAGGCGTTCTAAGGGGCGGGTCCTACGAGCAGTACTTC. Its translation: CASSQGVLRGGSYEQYF.

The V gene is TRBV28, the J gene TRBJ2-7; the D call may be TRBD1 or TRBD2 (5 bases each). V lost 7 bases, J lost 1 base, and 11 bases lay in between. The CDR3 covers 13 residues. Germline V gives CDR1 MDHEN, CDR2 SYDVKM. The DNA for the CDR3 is TGTGCCAGCACCTCAGAGGGGTCCTACGAGCAGTACTTC. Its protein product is CASTSEGSYEQYF.

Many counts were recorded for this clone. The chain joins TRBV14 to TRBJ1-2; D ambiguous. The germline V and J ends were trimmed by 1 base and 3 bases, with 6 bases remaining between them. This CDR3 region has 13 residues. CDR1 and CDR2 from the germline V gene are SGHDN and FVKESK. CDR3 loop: CASSQGLYYGYTF. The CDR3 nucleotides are TGTGCCAGCAGCCAAGGACTGTACTATGGCTACACCTTC.

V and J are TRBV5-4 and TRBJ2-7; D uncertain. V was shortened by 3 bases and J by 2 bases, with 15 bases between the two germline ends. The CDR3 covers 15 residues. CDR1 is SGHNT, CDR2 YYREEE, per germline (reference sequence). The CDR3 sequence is CASSSGGPTPYEQYF. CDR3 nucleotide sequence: TGTGCCAGCAGCTCCGGTGGACCCACCCCCTACGAGCAGTACTTC. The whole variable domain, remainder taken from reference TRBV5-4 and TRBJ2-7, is ETGVTQSPTHLIKTRGQQVTLRCSSQSGHNTVSWYQQALGQGPQFIFQYYREEENGRGNFPPRFSGLQFPNYSSELNVNALELDDSALYLCASSSGGPTPYEQYFGPGTRLTVT.

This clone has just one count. The CDR3 DNA reads TGTGCCAGCAAGAGGAGCTCCTACAATGAGCAGTTCTTC. Its protein product is CASKRSSYNEQFF. This chain uses TRBV27 with TRBJ2-1; D call uncertain. Germline assignment: CDR1 MNHEY and CDR2 SMNVEV (reference sequence). The CDR3 extends over 13 amino acids. The V and J ends lost 7 bases and 0 bases respectively, with 7 bases between them.

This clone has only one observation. CDR3 sequence reads: CASSARPGTMSGELFF. The CDR3 region has the DNA TGCGCCAGCAGCGCCCGTCCCGGGACTATGTCCGGGGAGCTGTTTTTT. The chain is built from TRBV5-1 and TRBJ2-2, with 7 positions matching TRBD2. The CDR3 spans 16 residues. V gave up 4 bases and J gave up 6 bases; unmatched junction bases: 12. The V gene's germline CDR1 is SGHRS and CDR2 YFSETQ.

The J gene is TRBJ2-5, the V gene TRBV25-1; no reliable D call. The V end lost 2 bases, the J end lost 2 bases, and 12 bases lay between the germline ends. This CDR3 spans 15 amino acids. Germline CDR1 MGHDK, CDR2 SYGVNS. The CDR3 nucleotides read TGTGCCAGCAGTGAAGGTTTGTTAGGACAAGAGACCCAGTACTTC. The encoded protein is CASSEGLLGQETQYF.

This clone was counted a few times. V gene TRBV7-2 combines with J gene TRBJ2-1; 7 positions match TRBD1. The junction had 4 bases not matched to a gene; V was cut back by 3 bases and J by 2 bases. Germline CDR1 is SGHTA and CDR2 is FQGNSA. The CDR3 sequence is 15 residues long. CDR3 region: CASSLGQITYNEQFF. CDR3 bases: TGTGCCAGCAGCTTGGGACAGATAACCTACAATGAGCAGTTCTTC.

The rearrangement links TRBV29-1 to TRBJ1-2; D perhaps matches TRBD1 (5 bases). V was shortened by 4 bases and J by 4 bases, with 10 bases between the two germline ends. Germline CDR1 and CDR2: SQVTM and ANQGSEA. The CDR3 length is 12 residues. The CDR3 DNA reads TGCAGCGTTGGGGAAGACAGCTATGGCTACACCTTC. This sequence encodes CSVGEDSYGYTF.